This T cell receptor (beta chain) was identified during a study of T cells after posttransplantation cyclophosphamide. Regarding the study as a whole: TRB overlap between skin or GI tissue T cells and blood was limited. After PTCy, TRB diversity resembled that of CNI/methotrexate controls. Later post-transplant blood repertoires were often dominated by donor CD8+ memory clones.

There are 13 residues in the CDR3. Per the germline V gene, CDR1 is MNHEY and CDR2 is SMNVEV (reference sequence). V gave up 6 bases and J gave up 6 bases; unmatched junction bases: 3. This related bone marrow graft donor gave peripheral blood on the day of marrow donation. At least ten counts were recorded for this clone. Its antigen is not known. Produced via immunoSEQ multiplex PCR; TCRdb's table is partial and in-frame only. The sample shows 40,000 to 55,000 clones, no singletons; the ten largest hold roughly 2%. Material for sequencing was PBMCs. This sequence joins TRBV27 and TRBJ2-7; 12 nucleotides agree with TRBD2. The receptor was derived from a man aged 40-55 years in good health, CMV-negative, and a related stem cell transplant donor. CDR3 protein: CASSGLAGSEQYF. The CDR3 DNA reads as TGTGCCAGCAGCGGACTAGCGGGAAGCGAGCAGTACTTC.